Following are 20 T cell receptor beta chains from one sample sequenced in a study of blood T cell repertoires in COVID-19. Sequencing was performed with immunoSEQ multiplex PCR; in TCRdb, only in-frame clones are kept and a portion is missing. This repertoire shows under 250,000 clones, about 82% found once; its top ten account for 9.1%. The sequenced material came from PBMCs or T cells enriched from blood (not recorded which). These receptors were taken from a woman aged 45-59 years with acute COVID-19.

V and J are TRBV10-2 and TRBJ1-2; TRBD1 matches at 9 bases. CDR3 length: 14 residues. Germline V lookup: CDR1 WSHSY, CDR2 SAAADI. The trim removed 6 bases at V and 1 base at J, leaving 3 bases unmatched. CDR3 sequence (DNA): TGCGCCAGCAGAAGGGACAGGGATAACTATGGCTACACCTTC. The encoded protein is CASRRDRDNYGYTF.

Only one count was recorded for this clone. This chain joins TRBV5-1 and TRBJ1-6; tentatively, D is TRBD1 (5 bases). The CDR3 extends over 15 amino acids. The germline V gene has CDR1 SGHRS and CDR2 YFSETQ. Trimming removed 0 bases from V and 8 bases from J, with 12 bases in between. DNA for the CDR3: TGCGCCAGCAGCTTGGTAGGCAGGGCGGATTCACCCCTCCACTTT. This codes for CASSLVGRADSPLHF.

The chain recombines TRBV9 with TRBJ1-2; D remains ambiguous. The germline V and J ends were trimmed by 4 bases and 4 bases, with 11 bases remaining between them. The germline V gene encodes CDR1 SGDLS and CDR2 YYNGEE. The CDR3 length is 13 residues. CDR3 residues: CASSSRRTYGYTF. In nucleotides, the CDR3 is TGTGCCAGCAGCTCTAGAAGAACCTATGGCTACACCTTC.

This clone was seen only a few times. The chain couples TRBV9 to TRBJ1-3; possibly TRBD1 for D (5 bases). V lost 0 bases and J lost 7, with 8 bases in between. The CDR3 extends over 13 amino acids. CDR1 and CDR2 (germline): SGDLS, YYNGEE. CDR3 nucleotides: TGTGCCAGCAGCGTAGGGGGCTCGAACACCATATATTTT. The encoded protein is CASSVGGSNTIYF.

The chain links TRBV11-2 to TRBJ1-2; no definite D call. Germline CDR1 reads SGHAT; CDR2 reads FQNNGV. The CDR3 is made up of 15 amino acids. Trimming left V 2 bases short and J 0 bases short, with 10 bases between. CDR3 coding DNA: TGTGCCAGCAGCTTAATAAAGGGAGCTAACTATGGCTACACCTTC. Translating it yields CASSLIKGANYGYTF.

The CDR3 DNA is TGTGCCAGCAGCCCACCGGGACTACCCACAGATACGCAGTATTTT. This encodes CASSPPGLPTDTQYF. This sequence joins TRBV7-9 and TRBJ2-3; TRBD2 matches 7 bases. Germline CDR1 reads SEHNR; CDR2 reads FQNEAQ (reference sequence). The CDR3 totals 15 residues. Losses at the gene ends were 5 bases for V and 2 bases for J; bases not matched to a gene: 7. The complete variable domain, with remaining parts taken from reference TRBV7-9 and TRBJ2-3, reads DTGVSQNPRHKITKRGQNVTFRCDPISEHNRLYWYRQTLGQGPEFLTYFQNEAQLEKSRLLSDRFSAERPKGSFSTLEIQRTEQGDSAMYLCASSPPGLPTDTQYFGPGTRLTVL.

The chain recombines TRBV7-9 with TRBJ2-1; 11 bases are shared with TRBD2. The CDR3 covers 18 residues. Germline CDR1 and CDR2: SEHNR and FQNEAQ (reference sequence). After removal of 0 bases from V and 3 bases from J, the junction contained 7 bases not matched to a gene. CDR3 sequence (DNA): TGTGCCAGCAGCTTAGCGGCTAGCGGGAGGCCCTTCTACAATGAGCAGTTCTTC. Translation gives CASSLAASGRPFYNEQFF.

The J gene is TRBJ1-2, the V gene TRBV9, with 7 bases fitting TRBD1. J was trimmed by 6 bases and V by 6 bases; bases with no gene match: 2. From germline, CDR1 is SGDLS and CDR2 YYNGEE. The CDR3 totals 11 residues. Here the CDR3 reads CASKGGDGYTF. Written as DNA, the CDR3 is TGTGCCAGCAAAGGGGGCGATGGCTACACCTTC. Together with reference TRBV9 and TRBJ1-2, the CDR3 gives the full variable domain: DSGVTQTPKHLITATGQRVTLRCSPRSGDLSVYWYQQSLDQGLQFLIQYYNGEERAKGNILERFSAQQFPDLHSELNLSSLELGDSALYFCASKGGDGYTFGSGTRLTVV.

The gene calls are TRBV9 and TRBJ2-1, with D possibly matching TRBD1 (5 bases). There are 16 residues in the CDR3. Germline V CDR1 and CDR2: SGDLS, YYNGEE. Trimming took 0 bases from V and 0 from J, leaving 10 bases between them. This CDR3 reads CASSVGGPSSYNEQFF. The CDR3 DNA sequence: TGTGCCAGCAGCGTAGGGGGCCCCAGCTCCTACAATGAGCAGTTCTTC. The whole variable domain, filled in from reference TRBV9 and TRBJ2-1, reads DSGVTQTPKHLITATGQRVTLRCSPRSGDLSVYWYQQSLDQGLQFLIQYYNGEERAKGNILERFSAQQFPDLHSELNLSSLELGDSALYFCASSVGGPSSYNEQFFGPGTRLTVL.

This rearrangement joins TRBV7-2 to TRBJ1-5; 8 bases line up with TRBD1. The CDR3 covers 15 residues. The ends lost 3 bases at V and 4 bases at J; junction bases unmatched: 5. Germline CDR1 is SGHTA and CDR2 is FQGNSA. The CDR3 is CASSLGRGRNQPQHF. As DNA, the CDR3 is TGTGCCAGCAGCTTGGGCAGGGGGCGTAATCAGCCCCAGCATTTT. Together with reference TRBV7-2 and TRBJ1-5, the CDR3 gives the full variable domain: GAGVSQSPSNKVTEKGKDVELRCDPISGHTALYWYRQSLGQGLEFLIYFQGNSAPDKSGLPSDRFSAERTGGSVSTLTIQRTQQEDSAVYLCASSLGRGRNQPQHFGDGTRLSIL.

The V call is TRBV9, the J call TRBJ2-5; tentative D call: TRBD2 (7 bases). Germline V gene data show CDR1 as SGDLS and CDR2 as YYNGEE. The CDR3 is made up of 15 amino acids. V lost 3 bases and J 5 bases, leaving 17 bases between the germline ends. CDR3 DNA sequence: TGTGCCAGCAGCGCATTTGCGGGGGCGGAGGAGACCCAGTACTTC. Translation: CASSAFAGAEETQYF. The whole variable domain, remainder taken from reference TRBV9 and TRBJ2-5, is DSGVTQTPKHLITATGQRVTLRCSPRSGDLSVYWYQQSLDQGLQFLIQYYNGEERAKGNILERFSAQQFPDLHSELNLSSLELGDSALYFCASSAFAGAEETQYFGPGTRLLVL.

The chain uses TRBV20-1 and TRBJ1-1, with a tentative D call TRBD1 (6 bases). Germline V gives CDR1 DFQATT, CDR2 SNEGSKA (reference sequence). CDR3 size: 11 residues. The CDR3 reads CSGQSNTEAFF. In DNA, the CDR3 is TGCAGCGGACAGTCGAACACTGAAGCTTTCTTT.

The chain is built from TRBV10-3 and TRBJ2-7; possibly TRBD2 for D (6 bases). Germline V CDR1 and CDR2: ENHRY, SYGVKD. CDR3 length: 12 amino acids. The V gene lost 6 bases and the J gene lost 6 bases, with 12 bases spanning the gap. The CDR3 DNA reads as TGTGCCATCAGAGCGGCGACTAGCGAGCAGTACTTC. This codes for CAIRAATSEQYF.

V gene TRBV4-3 combines with J gene TRBJ2-1, with D tentatively TRBD2 (5 bases). The germline CDR1 and CDR2 sequences are LGHNA and YSLEER. With 1 base removed from V and 0 bases from J, the gap between germline ends came to 16 bases. This CDR3 comprises 18 residues. The CDR3 sequence is CASSQALGLPSSYNEQFF. The CDR3 DNA reads TGCGCCAGCAGCCAAGCTCTAGGACTTCCAAGCTCCTACAATGAGCAGTTCTTC.

V usage is TRBV6-5 and J usage is TRBJ2-3; 8 nucleotides agree with TRBD1. The CDR3 has 15 amino acids. Trimming at V came to 6 bases and at J to 0 bases, leaving 5 bases not matched to a gene. Looked up from germline, CDR1 is MNHEY and CDR2 is SVGAGI. The CDR3 loop reads CASSVTGESTDTQYF. CDR3 in DNA: TGTGCCAGCAGCGTGACAGGGGAGAGCACAGATACGCAGTATTTT.

This rearrangement joins TRBV30 to TRBJ1-1, with 7 bases aligning to TRBD1. CDR3 length: 13 amino acids. Trimming removed 5 bases from V and 5 bases from J; junction bases left unmatched: 8. Germline CDR1 and CDR2: GTSNPN and SVGIG (reference sequence). DNA of the CDR3: TGTGCCTGGTCCAGGGGGTCGAAAACTGAAGCTTTCTTT. Protein product: CAWSRGSKTEAFF.

This rearrangement joins TRBV4-3 to TRBJ1-2; 9 bases match TRBD1. Germline loops: CDR1 LGHNA, CDR2 YSLEER. This CDR3 contains 19 residues. Trimming removed 1 base from V and 8 bases from J; junction bases left unmatched: 20. The CDR3 DNA reads TGCGCCAGCAGCCAAGCGCAATTCCCGGACAGGGGACTCTCGGACGGCTACACCTTC. As protein: CASSQAQFPDRGLSDGYTF.

The chain uses TRBV27 and TRBJ1-2, with 7 bases fitting TRBD1. Germline V gene sequence: CDR1 MNHEY, CDR2 SMNVEV (reference sequence). This CDR3 spans 15 amino acids. Losses at the gene ends were 5 bases for V and 4 bases for J; bases not matched to a gene: 10. For the CDR3, the DNA is TGTGCCAGCAGTCCCGGGACAGCGACCTTCTATGGCTACACCTTC. Its protein is CASSPGTATFYGYTF.

V gene TRBV3-1 (or the pseudogene TRBV3-2) combines with J gene TRBJ2-2; D is perhaps TRBD2 (5 bases). The CDR3 spans 14 residues. Germline CDR1 reads LGHDT; CDR2 reads YNNKEL (reference sequence). V was pared by 1 base and J by 7 bases, with 10 bases between. The DNA of the CDR3 is TGTGCCAGCAGCCAAGGCCCGACTAACGGGGAGCTGTTTTTT. It encodes CASSQGPTNGELFF.

The rearrangement joins TRBV7-9 to TRBJ2-7; 8 nucleotides agree with TRBD1. The J segment lost 8 bases and the V segment lost 3 bases, leaving 12 bases of the junction unmatched. CDR1 and CDR2 from the germline V gene are SEHNR and FQNEAQ (reference sequence). This CDR3 has 15 amino acids. CDR3 amino acids: CASSFSGQGAGKQYF. CDR3 nucleotides: TGTGCCAGCAGCTTTTCAGGACAGGGTGCCGGGAAGCAGTACTTC.